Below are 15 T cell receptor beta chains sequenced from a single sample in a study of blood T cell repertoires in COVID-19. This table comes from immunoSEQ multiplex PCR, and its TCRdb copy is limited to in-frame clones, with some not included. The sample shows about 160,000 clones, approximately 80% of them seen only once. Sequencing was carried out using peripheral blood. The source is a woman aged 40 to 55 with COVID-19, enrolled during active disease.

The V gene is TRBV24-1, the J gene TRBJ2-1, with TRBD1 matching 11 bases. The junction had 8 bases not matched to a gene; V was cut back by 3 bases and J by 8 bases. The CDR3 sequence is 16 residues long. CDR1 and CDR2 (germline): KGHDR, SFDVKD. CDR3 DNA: TGTGCCACCAGTGATCGGACAGGGGGCATCTTGGATGAGCAGTTCTTC. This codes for CATSDRTGGILDEQFF.

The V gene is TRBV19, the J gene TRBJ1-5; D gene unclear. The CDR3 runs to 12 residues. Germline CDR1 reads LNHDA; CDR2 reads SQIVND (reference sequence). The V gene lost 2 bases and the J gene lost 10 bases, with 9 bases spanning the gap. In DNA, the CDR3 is TGTGCCAGTAGTATATCCCAGTCACCCCAGCATTTT. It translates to CASSISQSPQHF.

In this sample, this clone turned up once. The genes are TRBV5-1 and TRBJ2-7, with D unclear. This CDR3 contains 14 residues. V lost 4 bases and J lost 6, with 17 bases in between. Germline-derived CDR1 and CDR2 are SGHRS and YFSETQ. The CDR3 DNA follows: TGCGCCAGCAGCAGACGAGACATACCGTCCGAGCAGTACTTC. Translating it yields CASSRRDIPSEQYF.

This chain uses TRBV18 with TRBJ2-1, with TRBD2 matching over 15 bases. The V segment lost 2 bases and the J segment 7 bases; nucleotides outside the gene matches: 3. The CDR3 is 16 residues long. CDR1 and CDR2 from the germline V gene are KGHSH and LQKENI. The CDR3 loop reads CASSPGTSGGTNEQFF. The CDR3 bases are TGTGCCAGCTCACCAGGGACTAGCGGGGGGACGAATGAGCAGTTCTTC.

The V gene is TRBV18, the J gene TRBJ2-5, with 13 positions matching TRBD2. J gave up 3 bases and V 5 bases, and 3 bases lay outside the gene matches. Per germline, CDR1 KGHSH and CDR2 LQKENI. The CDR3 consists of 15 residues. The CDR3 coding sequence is TGTGCCAGCTCAGCCGGGACTAGCGGGAAAGAGACCCAGTACTTC. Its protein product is CASSAGTSGKETQYF.

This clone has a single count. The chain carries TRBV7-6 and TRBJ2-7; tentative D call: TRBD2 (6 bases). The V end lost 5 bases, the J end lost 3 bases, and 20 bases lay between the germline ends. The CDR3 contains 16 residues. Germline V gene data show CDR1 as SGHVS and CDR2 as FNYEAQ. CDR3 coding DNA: TGTGCCAGCAGCCCCGGGGCCGGGACTTTAGTCTACGAGCAGTACTTC. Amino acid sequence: CASSPGAGTLVYEQYF.

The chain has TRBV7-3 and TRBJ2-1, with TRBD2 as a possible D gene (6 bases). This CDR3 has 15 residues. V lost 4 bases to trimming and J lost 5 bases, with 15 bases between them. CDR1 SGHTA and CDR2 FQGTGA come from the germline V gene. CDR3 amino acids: CASSSQGRTHNEQFF. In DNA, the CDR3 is TGTGCCAGCAGCTCCCAAGGGAGGACCCACAATGAGCAGTTCTTC.

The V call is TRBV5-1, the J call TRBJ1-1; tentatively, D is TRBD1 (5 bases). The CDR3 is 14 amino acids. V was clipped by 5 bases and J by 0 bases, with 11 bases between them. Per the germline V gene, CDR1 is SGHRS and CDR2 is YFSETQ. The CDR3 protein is CASRPGGMNTEAFF. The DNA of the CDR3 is TGCGCCAGCAGGCCCGGGGGGATGAACACTGAAGCTTTCTTT.

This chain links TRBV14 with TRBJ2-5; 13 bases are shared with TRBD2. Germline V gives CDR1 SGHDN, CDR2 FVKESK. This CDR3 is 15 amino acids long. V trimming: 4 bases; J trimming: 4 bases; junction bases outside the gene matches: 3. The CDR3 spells CASSLGTSGVETQYF. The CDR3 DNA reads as TGTGCCAGCAGCCTTGGGACTAGCGGGGTAGAGACCCAGTACTTC.

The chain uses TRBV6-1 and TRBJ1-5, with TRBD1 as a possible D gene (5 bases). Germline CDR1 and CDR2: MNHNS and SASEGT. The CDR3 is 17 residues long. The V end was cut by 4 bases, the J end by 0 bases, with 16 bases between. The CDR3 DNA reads TGTGCCAGCAGTGGCGGGACTCAACTATATAGCAATCAGCCCCAGCATTTT. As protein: CASSGGTQLYSNQPQHF.

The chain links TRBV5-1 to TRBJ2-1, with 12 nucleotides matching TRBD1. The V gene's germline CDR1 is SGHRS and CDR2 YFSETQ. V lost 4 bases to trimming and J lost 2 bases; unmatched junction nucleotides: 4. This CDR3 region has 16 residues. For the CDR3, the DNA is TGCGCCAGCAGCACCGGGACAGGGGGCCCCTACAATGAGCAGTTCTTC. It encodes CASSTGTGGPYNEQFF.

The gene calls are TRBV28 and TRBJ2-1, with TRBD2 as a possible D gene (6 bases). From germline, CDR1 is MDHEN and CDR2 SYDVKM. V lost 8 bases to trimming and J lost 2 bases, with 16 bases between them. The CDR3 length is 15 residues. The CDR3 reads CASAIGGIPYNEQFF. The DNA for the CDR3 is TGTGCCAGCGCGATTGGCGGGATCCCCTACAATGAGCAGTTCTTC.

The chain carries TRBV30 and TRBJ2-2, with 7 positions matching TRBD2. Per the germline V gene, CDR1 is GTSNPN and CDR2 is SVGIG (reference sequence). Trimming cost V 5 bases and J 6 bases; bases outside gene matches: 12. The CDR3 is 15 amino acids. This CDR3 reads CAWLRTSISAGELFF. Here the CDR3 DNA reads TGTGCCTGGCTCCGGACTAGTATAAGCGCCGGGGAGCTGTTTTTT.

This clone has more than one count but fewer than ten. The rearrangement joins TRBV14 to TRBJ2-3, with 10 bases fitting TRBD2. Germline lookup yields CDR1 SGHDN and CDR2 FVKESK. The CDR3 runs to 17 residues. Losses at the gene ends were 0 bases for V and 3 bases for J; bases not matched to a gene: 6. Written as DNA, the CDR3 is TGTGCCAGCAGCCAAGATCTAGCGGGGGTCGTAACAGATACGCAGTATTTT. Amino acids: CASSQDLAGVVTDTQYF. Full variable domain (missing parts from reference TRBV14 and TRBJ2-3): EAGVTQFPSHSVIEKGQTVTLRCDPISGHDNLYWYRRVMGKEIKFLLHFVKESKQDESGMPNNRFLAERTGGTYSTLKVQPAELEDSGVYFCASSQDLAGVVTDTQYFGPGTRLTVL.

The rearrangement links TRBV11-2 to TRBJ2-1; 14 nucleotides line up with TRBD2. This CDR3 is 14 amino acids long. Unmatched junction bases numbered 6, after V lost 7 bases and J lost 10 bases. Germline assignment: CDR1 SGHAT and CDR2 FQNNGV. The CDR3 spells CASIGTSGSGEQFF. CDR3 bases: TGTGCCAGCATCGGGACTAGCGGGAGCGGGGAGCAGTTCTTC.